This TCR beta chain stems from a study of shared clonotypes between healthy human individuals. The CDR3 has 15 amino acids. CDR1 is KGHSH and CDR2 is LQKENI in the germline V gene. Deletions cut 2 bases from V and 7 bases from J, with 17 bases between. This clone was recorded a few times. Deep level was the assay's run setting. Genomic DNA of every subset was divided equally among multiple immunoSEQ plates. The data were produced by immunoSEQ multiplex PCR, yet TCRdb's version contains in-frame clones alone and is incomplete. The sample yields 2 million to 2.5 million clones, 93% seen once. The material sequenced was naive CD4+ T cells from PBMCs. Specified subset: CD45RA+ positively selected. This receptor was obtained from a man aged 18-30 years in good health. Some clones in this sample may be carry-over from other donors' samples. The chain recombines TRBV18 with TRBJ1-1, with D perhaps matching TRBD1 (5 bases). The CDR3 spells CASSPDVRGNGEAFF. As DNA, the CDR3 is TGTGCCAGCTCACCAGACGTTCGGGGGAACGGTGAAGCTTTCTTT.